The 15 T cell receptor beta chains below all came from one sample that was sequenced in a study of cytomegalovirus exposure and HLA in healthy donors. PCR was performed using 60 Vbeta and 13 Jbeta primers. Using immunoSEQ multiplex PCR, the repertoire was profiled, and TCRdb retains in-frame clones only, with some absent. The sample has 150,000 to 200,000 clones, under 75% seen once. Sequencing used PBMCs. These receptors all stem from a man aged 40-55 years in good health and CMV-seropositive.

This chain uses TRBV5-6 with TRBJ2-3, with 10 bases matching TRBD1. The J segment lost 3 bases and the V segment lost 0 bases, leaving 1 base of the junction unmatched. CDR3 size: 15 residues. CDR1 is SGHDT, CDR2 YYEEEE, per germline. The CDR3 nucleotides are TGTGCCAGCAGCTTGGGGGGACAGGGGACAGATACGCAGTATTTT. Translation: CASSLGGQGTDTQYF.

The rearrangement joins TRBV5-5 to TRBJ1-5; TRBD1 aligns across 11 bases. The CDR3 is 15 amino acids. Germline CDR1 is SGHKS and CDR2 is YYEKEE (reference sequence). The trim removed 2 bases at V and 6 bases at J, leaving 4 bases unmatched. The CDR3 sequence: CASSFGQGAVQPQHF. The CDR3 DNA reads TGTGCCAGCAGCTTCGGACAGGGGGCAGTTCAGCCCCAGCATTTT.

In its sample, this clone was seen a few times. The V and J genes are TRBV19 and TRBJ1-2, with D hard to call. Trimming left V 6 bases short and J 4 bases short, with 21 bases between. Germline values: CDR1 LNHDA, CDR2 SQIVND (reference sequence). This CDR3 is built from 16 residues. In nucleotides, the CDR3 is TGTGCCAGTAGGTCCCGGAGGAGAGCGGAAAGCTATGGCTACACCTTC. Amino acids: CASRSRRRAESYGYTF.

The gene calls are TRBV7-2 and TRBJ2-3; 9 nucleotides agree with TRBD2. Per germline, CDR1 SGHTA and CDR2 FQGNSA. The CDR3 is 15 amino acids. V shed 8 bases and J 4 bases; nucleotides not matched to a gene: 10. Here the CDR3 reads CASEPVAGVSDTQYF. The CDR3 region has the DNA TGTGCCAGCGAGCCCGTAGCGGGGGTTTCAGATACGCAGTATTTT.

This chain uses TRBV18 with TRBJ1-1; D gene uncertain. The V gene lost 4 bases and the J gene lost 1 base, with 16 bases spanning the gap. Germline V lookup: CDR1 KGHSH, CDR2 LQKENI. CDR3 length: 16 residues. This chain's CDR3 is CASSQIQTAGNTEAFF. CDR3 coding DNA: TGTGCCAGCTCACAAATTCAAACAGCGGGGAACACTGAAGCTTTCTTT.

The chain is built from TRBV7-8 and TRBJ1-1; weak D call: TRBD1 (6 bases). Trimming removed 1 base at V and 7 bases at J, with 13 bases between. The CDR3 sequence is 14 residues long. Germline CDR1 reads SGHVS; CDR2 reads FQNEAQ. DNA of the CDR3: TGTGCCAGCAGCTTAGACGCTACAGGGCTTGAAGCTTTCTTT. Its protein product is CASSLDATGLEAFF.

There are a few counts of this clone. The V gene is TRBV6-1, the J gene TRBJ2-7, with a weak D call TRBD1 (5 bases). In germline, CDR1 is MNHNS, CDR2 SASEGT. This CDR3 has 15 amino acids. Trimming removed 3 bases at V and 4 bases at J, with 16 bases between. The CDR3 region is CASSEGEQGMYEQYF. The CDR3 DNA reads as TGTGCCAGCAGTGAGGGTGAGCAGGGTATGTACGAGCAGTACTTC.

Notes on this clone: Other DNA sequences in the sample encode the same CDR3. The J gene is TRBJ1-1, the V gene TRBV10-3; D uncertain. V was trimmed by 4 bases and J by 1 base, leaving 4 bases between them. CDR1 is ENHRY, CDR2 SYGVKD, per germline. The CDR3 consists of 12 residues. CDR3 region: CAISGGNTEAFF. As DNA, the CDR3 is TGTGCCATCAGTGGAGGGAACACTGAAGCTTTCTTT.

This rearrangement joins TRBV7-2 to TRBJ2-3; 12 nucleotides line up with TRBD2. The CDR3 runs 18 residues. Germline V gene data show CDR1 as SGHTA and CDR2 as FQGNSA. V gave up 3 bases and J gave up 2 bases; unmatched junction bases: 9. The CDR3 DNA reads as TGTGCCAGCAGCTTGGGAGCTAGCGGGGGGGGGTACACAGATACGCAGTATTTT. Translation gives CASSLGASGGGYTDTQYF.

In regard to this clone: The junction departs from germline at one end; a sequencing error may be responsible. The chain links TRBV29-1 to TRBJ2-5; D is ambiguous. The CDR3 contains 12 residues. Germline V lookup: CDR1 SQVTM, CDR2 ANQGSEA. CDR3 loop: CSVLADGESQYF. The CDR3 bases are TGCAGCGTTCTGGCAGATGGAGAGAGCCAGTACTTC.

The chain joins TRBV6-5 to TRBJ2-5; 9 bases agree with TRBD2. This CDR3 region has 15 residues. Losses at the gene ends were 2 bases for V and 5 bases for J; bases not matched to a gene: 6. Germline V gene data show CDR1 as MNHEY and CDR2 as SVGAGI. CDR3 in DNA: TGTGCCAGCAGTTACACGGCGGGGGGGCGGGAGACCCAGTACTTC. It encodes CASSYTAGGRETQYF.

This rearrangement joins TRBV27 to TRBJ1-4; perhaps TRBD1 as D (6 bases). The length of the CDR3 is 14 residues. With 5 bases removed from V and 10 bases from J, the gap between germline ends came to 17 bases. Per the germline V gene, CDR1 is MNHEY and CDR2 is SMNVEV (reference sequence). Here the CDR3 DNA reads TGTGCCAGCAGTCCCAGGACAGAGGGAACAAAACTGTTTTTT. This translates into CASSPRTEGTKLFF.

Written as DNA, the CDR3 is TGTGCCAGCAGCCCCTACAGGGGGCCGAATGAAAAACTGTTTTTT. Protein product: CASSPYRGPNEKLFF. The V gene is TRBV7-2, the J gene TRBJ1-4, with 9 bases matching TRBD1. Per the germline V gene, CDR1 is SGHTA and CDR2 is FQGNSA. CDR3 size: 15 residues. The junction had 6 bases not matched to a gene; V was cut back by 5 bases and J by 5 bases. The full variable domain, in which reference TRBV7-2 and TRBJ1-4 provide the parts outside the CDR3, is GAGVSQSPSNKVTEKGKDVELRCDPISGHTALYWYRQSLGQGLEFLIYFQGNSAPDKSGLPSDRFSAERTGGSVSTLTIQRTQQEDSAVYLCASSPYRGPNEKLFFGSGTQLSVL.

This clone was seen a handful of times. This chain joins TRBV18 and TRBJ2-2; a weak D match, TRBD1 (5 bases). Per germline, CDR1 KGHSH and CDR2 LQKENI. Trimming removed 8 bases at V and 0 bases at J, with 13 bases between. This CDR3 region has 15 residues. The CDR3 DNA is TGTGCCAGCGCCAAAAGGACACCGAACACCGGGGAGCTGTTTTTT. Amino acids: CASAKRTPNTGELFF. The entire variable domain, with the rest obtained from reference TRBV18 and TRBJ2-2, is as follows: NAGVMQNPRHLVRRRGQEARLRCSPMKGHSHVYWYRQLPEEGLKFMVYLQKENIIDESGMPKERFSAEFPKEGPSILRIQQVVRGDSAAYFCASAKRTPNTGELFFGEGSRLTVL.

This chain links TRBV10-2 with TRBJ1-2, with D unresolved. From germline, CDR1 is WSHSY and CDR2 SAAADI. Trimming left V 4 bases short and J 6 bases short, with 12 bases between. The CDR3 spans 13 residues. The CDR3 protein is CASSAVVHNGYTF. The CDR3, as DNA: TGCGCCAGCAGTGCAGTGGTACACAATGGCTACACCTTC.